The next 26 T cell receptor beta chains were all read from a single sample in a study of T cell responses to AZD1222 COVID-19 vaccine (dated by TCRdb to about 2021). The library was prepared using the immunoSEQ multiplex PCR assay. Imported from immuneACCESS, the table was reduced by TCRdb to in-frame sequences with V and J called. These copies leave out some clones; in studies compared against another copy, an unresolved V gene accounts for under half, and the cause of the remainder is not known. This sample is represented by about 140,000 clones; 91% of them were singletons. The ten largest clones represent about 7.5% of the sample. The time point label for this specimen denotes: about 28 days (+/-7) after the second vaccine dose. This sample's treatment or condition label indicates: meningococcal conjugate vaccine given as trial control. The input for sequencing was peripheral blood, taken 28 days after the second dose of the MenACWY control vaccine. All receptors come from an adult who received the MenACWY meningococcal vaccine as a control.

V usage is TRBV6-5 and J usage is TRBJ1-6; TRBD1 matches at 7 bases. Germline V CDR1 and CDR2: MNHEY, SVGAGI. V lost 6 bases, J lost 6 bases, and 8 bases stayed unmatched. The CDR3 consists of 15 residues. For the CDR3, the DNA is TGTGCCAGCAGGCGAGACAGGGACGCTAATTCACCCCTCCACTTT. Translation gives CASRRDRDANSPLHF.

The V call is TRBV19, the J call TRBJ1-2, with no clear D. Per germline, CDR1 LNHDA and CDR2 SQIVND (reference sequence). With 3 bases removed from V and 4 bases from J, the gap between germline ends came to 18 bases. The CDR3 loop spans 16 amino acids. DNA of the CDR3: TGTGCCAGTAGTATTCTCCAGGCCGATTTAGGCTATGGCTACACCTTC. Amino acids: CASSILQADLGYGYTF. The full variable domain, in which reference TRBV19 and TRBJ1-2 provide the parts outside the CDR3, is DGGITQSPKYLFRKEGQNVTLSCEQNLNHDAMYWYRQDPGQGLRLIYYSQIVNDFQKGDIAEGYSVSREKKESFPLTVTSAQKNPTAFYLCASSILQADLGYGYTFGSGTRLTVV.

The rearrangement joins TRBV28 to TRBJ2-1, with no clear D. Germline CDR1 is MDHEN and CDR2 is SYDVKM. The CDR3 runs 14 residues. Trimming took off 7 bases at V and 3 bases at J, with 13 bases between the two ends. CDR3 residues: CASNGDTSYNEQFF. The CDR3 DNA reads TGTGCCAGCAACGGCGATACCAGCTACAATGAGCAGTTCTTC.

The chain couples TRBV5-8 to TRBJ2-7; D uncertain. Germline V gene data show CDR1 as SGHTS and CDR2 as YDEGEE. This CDR3 comprises 15 residues. The V and J ends lost 0 bases and 4 bases respectively, with 14 bases between them. CDR3 nucleotides: TGTGCCAGCAGCTTGGATTCAGGATGGGGTTACGAGCAGTACTTC. This gives the protein CASSLDSGWGYEQYF.

The CDR3 DNA follows: TGTGCCAGCAGTCATGGACAGGGATACAATGAGCAGTTCTTC. It is translated as CASSHGQGYNEQFF. V gene TRBV6-2 or TRBV6-3 combines with J gene TRBJ2-1, with 8 positions matching TRBD1. From germline, CDR1 is MNHEY and CDR2 SVGEGT. Germline trimming cut 5 bases from V and 4 bases from J; bases unmatched to any gene: 4. The CDR3 has 14 residues.

The chain uses TRBV19 and TRBJ2-2, with D perhaps being TRBD1 or TRBD2 (5 bases each). Germline loops: CDR1 LNHDA, CDR2 SQIVND (reference sequence). Trimming removed 8 bases from V and 1 base from J, with 5 bases in between. This CDR3 has 12 amino acids. In nucleotides, the CDR3 is TGTGCCAGTGGGGGGAACACCGGGGAGCTGTTTTTT. Translation: CASGGNTGELFF.

This clone has just a few counts. In DNA, the CDR3 is TGTGCCAGTAGTACGCGACAGGGCCGCGGCTACACCTTC. Protein product: CASSTRQGRGYTF. The chain uses TRBV19 and TRBJ1-2, with 7 bases matching TRBD1. The V and J ends lost 4 bases and 8 bases, in that order; junction bases with no gene match: 7. This CDR3 spans 13 amino acids. The germline V gene has CDR1 LNHDA and CDR2 SQIVND (reference sequence). Full variable domain (rest looked up from reference TRBV19 and TRBJ1-2): DGGITQSPKYLFRKEGQNVTLSCEQNLNHDAMYWYRQDPGQGLRLIYYSQIVNDFQKGDIAEGYSVSREKKESFPLTVTSAQKNPTAFYLCASSTRQGRGYTFGSGTRLTVV.

The chain has TRBV9 and TRBJ1-5; a weak D match, TRBD1 (5 bases). The CDR3 runs 15 residues. V lost 8 bases and J lost 3, with 18 bases in between. Germline loops: CDR1 SGDLS, CDR2 YYNGEE. CDR3 nucleotide sequence: TGTGCCAGTGGGTCGGCAGACAGCCCCAATCAGCCCCAGCATTTT. It is translated as CASGSADSPNQPQHF.

This sequence joins TRBV2 and TRBJ2-1; 8 nucleotides match TRBD2. With V trimmed by 8 bases and J by 8 bases, 14 bases remained unmatched. Germline CDR1 reads SNHLY; CDR2 reads FYNNEI. The CDR3 is made up of 15 amino acids. The CDR3 DNA reads TGTGCCAGCGTCGTAGGGACTAGTGGTCTCCATGAGCAGTTCTTC. Encoded protein: CASVVGTSGLHEQFF.

This clone was detected once. V and J are TRBV7-8 and TRBJ2-2, with TRBD1 as a possible D gene (6 bases). The V end lost 1 base, the J end lost 13 bases, and 16 bases lay between the germline ends. Germline CDR1 is SGHVS and CDR2 is FQNEAQ. CDR3 length: 14 amino acids. CDR3 residues: CASSLGGQDLGLFF. The CDR3 region has the DNA TGTGCCAGCAGCTTAGGGGGGCAGGATTTGGGGCTGTTTTTT.

This rearrangement joins TRBV5-5 to TRBJ1-4; no clear D. V was trimmed by 1 base and J by 4 bases, leaving 8 bases between them. In germline, CDR1 is SGHKS, CDR2 YYEKEE (reference sequence). The CDR3 consists of 14 residues. The CDR3 is CASSLIPDNEKLFF. The CDR3 DNA reads as TGTGCCAGCAGCTTGATCCCAGATAATGAAAAACTGTTTTTT.

The gene calls are TRBV6-5 and TRBJ2-3; D unresolved. The CDR3 has 14 amino acids. CDR1 is MNHEY and CDR2 is SVGAGI in the germline V gene. The V and J ends lost 6 bases and 4 bases respectively, with 14 bases between them. Here the CDR3 reads CASSPPQGSDTQYF. The CDR3 DNA reads as TGTGCCAGCAGCCCCCCCCAAGGGTCAGATACGCAGTATTTT.

The J gene is TRBJ2-7, the V gene TRBV27, with 11 bases aligning to TRBD1. Germline CDR1 and CDR2: MNHEY and SMNVEV (reference sequence). This CDR3 spans 14 amino acids. With V trimmed by 6 bases and J by 1 base, 2 bases remained unmatched. The CDR3, as DNA: TGTGCCAGCAGACGGGACAGGGGGTCCTACGAGCAGTACTTC. It is translated as CASRRDRGSYEQYF.

The sample holds one count of this clone. In DNA form, the CDR3 reads TGTGCCAGCAGTCCCGCGGACAGGGCGGCTGAGCAGTTCTTC. It yields the protein CASSPADRAAEQFF. The rearrangement uses TRBV28 and TRBJ2-1, with 8 nucleotides matching TRBD1. Germline CDR1 MDHEN, CDR2 SYDVKM. This CDR3 comprises 14 residues. The V gene end was trimmed by 5 bases and the J gene end by 9 bases; junction bases not matched to a gene: 9.

The CDR3 DNA is TGTGCCAGCAGTCCCCAAAGAGGGGTAGCGGGAGGCCACGAGCAGTACTTC. Translating it yields CASSPQRGVAGGHEQYF. V usage is TRBV2 and J usage is TRBJ2-7; 10 nucleotides agree with TRBD2. Germline V CDR1 and CDR2: SNHLY, FYNNEI. V trimming: 5 bases; J trimming: 5 bases; junction bases outside the gene matches: 15. This CDR3 region has 17 residues.

The chain recombines TRBV6-2 or TRBV6-3 with TRBJ2-3; possibly TRBD1 or TRBD2 for D (6 bases each). The CDR3 spans 17 residues. Germline-derived CDR1 and CDR2 are MNHEY and SVGEGT. Trimming stripped 2 bases from V and 5 bases from J, with 20 bases between. The CDR3, as DNA: TGTGCCAGCAGTTACGCAGTAAGGGGGGCCTTTGGAGATACGCAGTATTTT. Protein: CASSYAVRGAFGDTQYF.

This clone has just one count. The chain has TRBV6-2 or TRBV6-3 and TRBJ2-1; 8 nucleotides agree with TRBD2. This CDR3 contains 16 residues. With V trimmed by 0 bases and J by 9 bases, 10 bases remained unmatched. Germline V gene data show CDR1 as MNHEY and CDR2 as SVGEGT. CDR3 DNA: TGTGCCAGCAGTTACTCGCCAGCGGGAGTCATAAGTGAGCAGTTCTTC. It is translated as CASSYSPAGVISEQFF.

This chain uses TRBV2 with TRBJ1-1; the D gene is possibly TRBD1 (5 bases). V lost 9 bases, J lost 1 base, and 18 bases lay in between. This CDR3 comprises 15 residues. Germline CDR1 reads SNHLY; CDR2 reads FYNNEI. CDR3 nucleotide sequence: TGTGCCAGGAGGCCCACCCCCGGGACGAACACTGAAGCTTTCTTT. Its translation: CARRPTPGTNTEAFF. Full variable domain (missing parts from reference TRBV2 and TRBJ1-1): EPEVTQTPSHQVTQMGQEVILRCVPISNHLYFYWYRQILGQKVEFLVSFYNNEISEKSEIFDDQFSVERPDGSNFTLKIRSTKLEDSAMYFCARRPTPGTNTEAFFGQGTRLTVV.

The V call is TRBV6-2 or TRBV6-3, the J call TRBJ2-1, with 7 bases identical to TRBD2. The length of the CDR3 is 15 residues. Losses at the gene ends were 2 bases for V and 5 bases for J; bases not matched to a gene: 6. Looked up from germline, CDR1 is MNHEY and CDR2 is SVGEGT. CDR3: CASSYQRLADNEQFF. The CDR3 region has the DNA TGTGCCAGCAGTTACCAACGGCTAGCGGACAATGAGCAGTTCTTC.

This clone has more than one count but fewer than ten. The chain employs TRBV28 and TRBJ2-7, with 7 bases aligning to TRBD1. The length of the CDR3 is 14 residues. Trimming took 7 bases from V and 3 from J; bases not matched to a gene: 9. Germline V gene sequence: CDR1 MDHEN, CDR2 SYDVKM. The CDR3 loop reads CASTRQGFVYEQYF. CDR3 in DNA: TGTGCCAGCACCCGACAGGGTTTTGTCTACGAGCAGTACTTC.

This clone was seen just once. The V call is TRBV11-2, the J call TRBJ2-2, with a weak D call TRBD1 (6 bases). V was pared by 1 base and J by 3 bases, with 12 bases between. The CDR3 sequence is 16 residues long. Germline V gives CDR1 SGHAT, CDR2 FQNNGV. Here the CDR3 reads CASSLVSAGDTGELFF. The CDR3 region has the DNA TGTGCCAGCAGCTTAGTTTCGGCAGGGGACACCGGGGAGCTGTTTTTT.

This clone was observed a single time. The chain is built from TRBV11-2 and TRBJ1-5; D is undetermined. This CDR3 spans 13 amino acids. Germline-derived CDR1 and CDR2 are SGHAT and FQNNGV. Trimming left V 1 base short and J 4 bases short, with 5 bases between. The CDR3 DNA follows: TGTGCCAGCAGCTTAGCAGATAATCAGCCCCAGCATTTT. Translating it yields CASSLADNQPQHF. The full variable domain, its missing parts supplied by reference TRBV11-2 and TRBJ1-5, is EAGVAQSPRYKIIEKRQSVAFWCNPISGHATLYWYQQILGQGPKLLIQFQNNGVVDDSQLPKDRFSAERLKGVDSTLKIQPAKLEDSAVYLCASSLADNQPQHFGDGTRLSIL.

V usage is TRBV10-3 and J usage is TRBJ2-7; 11 positions match TRBD2. J gave up 3 bases and V 5 bases, and 3 bases lay outside the gene matches. The germline V gene encodes CDR1 ENHRY and CDR2 SYGVKD. The CDR3 runs 14 residues. CDR3 sequence reads: CAISPGTSGYEQYF. The DNA of the CDR3 is TGTGCCATCAGTCCCGGGACTAGCGGCTACGAGCAGTACTTC.

This clone showed up just once. The V gene is TRBV24-1, the J gene TRBJ1-2; possible D gene TRBD1, 5 bases. CDR1 and CDR2 (germline): KGHDR, SFDVKD. Between the trimmed V and J ends, which lost 4 bases and 0 bases, there was a span of 11 bases. CDR3 length: 15 residues. As DNA, the CDR3 is TGTGCCACCAGTGACCGACAGAGTACTAACTATGGCTACACCTTC. It specifies CATSDRQSTNYGYTF.

The genes are TRBV28 and TRBJ2-3; TRBD1 matches at 7 bases. The trim removed 2 bases at V and 1 base at J, leaving 9 bases unmatched. The CDR3 has 17 residues. The germline V gene has CDR1 MDHEN and CDR2 SYDVKM. CDR3 sequence (DNA): TGTGCCAGCAGTTTAAAGGGTCTTGGGACAGGCACAGATACGCAGTATTTT. Translated, it gives CASSLKGLGTGTDTQYF.

The chain combines TRBV7-3 with TRBJ2-7; 12 bases are shared with TRBD1. After removal of 5 bases from V and 2 bases from J, the junction contained 4 bases not matched to a gene. Germline assignment: CDR1 SGHTA and CDR2 FQGTGA. This CDR3 comprises 15 residues. CDR3 amino acids: CASSVGTGGTYEQYF. For the CDR3, the DNA is TGTGCCAGCAGCGTAGGGACAGGGGGCACCTACGAGCAGTACTTC.